This TCR beta chain came from a study of PD-L1 blockade in urothelial cancer. Study summary: Patients started atezolizumab in the mid-2010s, 1,200 mg intravenously every 3 weeks. Blood was evaluated 3 weeks (second dose) and 6 weeks after therapy began. Patients had received 0 to 3 prior chemotherapy regimens.

V was pared by 8 bases and J by 5 bases, with 13 bases between. The CDR3 is 13 residues long. CDR1 is SNHLY, CDR2 FYNNEI, per germline. Assay used: immunoSEQ multiplex PCR; TCRdb lists only in-frame clones, some missing. The sample includes about 43,000 clones, around four fifths of them seen just once. The time point here: peripheral blood 6 weeks after treatment start. Enrolled patients showed locally advanced or metastatic urothelial carcinoma. This clone was seen once. The receptor was isolated from a man in his 60s with urothelial cancer. Specimen: PBMCs, collected around atezolizumab (anti-PD-L1) treatment. The chain has TRBV2 and TRBJ2-1; no clear D gene. Written as DNA, the CDR3 is TGTGCCAGCTGCCAAAACCGGGACAATGAGCAGTTCTTC. Encoded protein: CASCQNRDNEQFF.